This TCR beta chain was captured in a study of T cells in Graves' hyperthyroidism and ophthalmopathy. Many counts were recorded for this clonotype. Its antigen remains unknown. RNA transcripts gave rise to amplified TCR beta CDR3 regions. The primer set for the first-round RT-PCR of the TCR CDR3 was HTBI. TCRdb redid the calling of the multiplex PCR reads with MiXCR, one entry per CDR3 protein. The sample shows around 420,000 distinct CDR3 sequences, roughly 13% of them seen only once. The study's findings and limits: Most thyroid clonotypes expanded above 0.001 were also detected in blood.

This CDR3 region has 14 residues. Germline assignment: CDR1 SGHTA and CDR2 FQGNSA. Trimming removed 6 bases from V and 1 base from J; junction bases left unmatched: 3. The study defined stable Graves' hyperthyroidism as no ophthalmopathy progression within 18 months. Patients showing uncontrolled infection, other autoimmune disease, pregnancy or lactation were ineligible. The material sequenced was blood. The sequence derives from a woman aged 18-29 years with Graves' hyperthyroidism. The chain combines TRBV7-2 with TRBJ2-3; 8 bases match TRBD1. The CDR3 bases are TGTGCCAGCAGACTGACAGGGGGCACAGATACGCAGTATTTT. Its protein is CASRLTGGTDTQYF.